This TCR beta chain comes out of a study of blood T cell repertoires in COVID-19. This clone was seen only once. Using immunoSEQ multiplex PCR, the repertoire was profiled, and TCRdb retains in-frame clones only, with some absent. The sample lists about 200,000 clones; 88% were seen once. Germline V gives CDR1 KGHSH, CDR2 LQKENI. The CDR3 runs to 15 residues. Trimming at V came to 1 base and at J to 8 bases, leaving 2 bases not matched to a gene. The sample was peripheral blood. The chain combines TRBV18 with TRBJ1-6, with 10 bases identical to TRBD1. The receptor comes from a man aged 50 or older with COVID-19, enrolled during active disease. The CDR3 sequence is CASSPRGTGDSPLHF. The DNA of the CDR3 is TGTGCCAGCTCACCACGGGGGACAGGGGATTCACCCCTCCACTTT.